This T cell receptor (beta chain) originates from a study of cytomegalovirus exposure and HLA in healthy donors. As to this clone: Its cognate antigen is unknown.

13 Jbeta primers and 60 Vbeta primers were used for the PCR. Method: immunoSEQ multiplex PCR; TCRdb's copy keeps in-frame clones and lacks some. Of about 170,000 clones listed, roughly 76% are singletons. Germline values: CDR1 LNHDA, CDR2 SQIVND (reference sequence). V was pared by 6 bases and J by 5 bases, with 9 bases of the junction left unmatched. The CDR3 runs 14 residues. Study conclusions and caveats: Among TCR sequences, most were rare, though some public TCRs appeared in many donors. Presence/absence analyses assumed roughly uniform sequencing depth across donors. Among the CMV-associated chains, a few were confirmed in vitro as specific for CMV antigens. Reportedly, TCR beta sequences accurately predicted HLA-A and HLA-B alleles in most subjects.

This TCR was sampled from a male donor in good health and CMV-seronegative. The V gene is TRBV19, the J gene TRBJ1-1; 7 bases map to TRBD1. The sequencing input was PBMCs. The DNA for the CDR3 is TGTGCCAGTAGCAATAGACAGGGCCGGACTGAAGCTTTCTTT. Translating gives CASSNRQGRTEAFF. The whole variable domain, filled in from reference TRBV19 and TRBJ1-1, reads DGGITQSPKYLFRKEGQNVTLSCEQNLNHDAMYWYRQDPGQGLRLIYYSQIVNDFQKGDIAEGYSVSREKKESFPLTVTSAQKNPTAFYLCASSNRQGRTEAFFGQGTRLTVV.